These 11 T cell receptor beta chains were sequenced from one sample in a study of T cell responses to AZD1222 COVID-19 vaccine. Assay: immunoSEQ multiplex PCR; the TCRdb copy retains only in-frame clones and omits some. The sample lists around 140,000 clones; roughly 89% were seen once. This sample comprised peripheral blood, obtained 28 days after the second dose of the MenACWY control vaccine. The receptors come from an adult who received the MenACWY meningococcal vaccine as a control.

V and J are TRBV28 and TRBJ2-5, with a possible D match to TRBD1 (6 bases). The V end was cut by 6 bases, the J end by 5 bases, with 16 bases between. The CDR3 spans 14 residues. CDR1 is MDHEN, CDR2 SYDVKM, per germline. CDR3 bases: TGTGCCAGCAGCTCCGGACAGCTTGCGGAGACCCAGTACTTC. Protein: CASSSGQLAETQYF.

The rearrangement uses TRBV27 and TRBJ2-1; TRBD2 might be the D (7 bases). Trimming stripped 2 bases from V and 8 bases from J, with 28 bases between. The CDR3 contains 19 residues. Per germline, CDR1 MNHEY and CDR2 SMNVEV (reference sequence). CDR3 sequence: CASSLPASPSRGAWDEQFF. The CDR3 DNA sequence: TGTGCCAGCAGTTTACCCGCCTCTCCCTCCCGGGGGGCTTGGGATGAGCAGTTCTTC.

The chain's CDR3 is CASSVVASNSGNTIYF. As DNA, the CDR3 is TGTGCCAGCAGCGTAGTGGCAAGCAACTCTGGAAACACCATATATTTT. This chain connects TRBV9 to TRBJ1-3; D is uncertain. This CDR3 contains 16 residues. The ends were cut back, 0 bases at V and 0 bases at J, with 10 bases in the middle. Germline CDR1 reads SGDLS; CDR2 reads YYNGEE.

V usage is TRBV9 and J usage is TRBJ2-3; 9 nucleotides align to TRBD2. CDR1 SGDLS and CDR2 YYNGEE come from the germline V gene. This CDR3 has 14 residues. V lost 4 bases to trimming and J lost 4 bases; unmatched junction nucleotides: 4. The chain's CDR3 is CASSPAGGPDTQYF. The DNA for the CDR3 is TGTGCCAGCAGCCCGGCGGGGGGGCCAGATACGCAGTATTTT.

The chain joins TRBV19 to TRBJ2-5; no definite D call. Germline V gives CDR1 LNHDA, CDR2 SQIVND (reference sequence). This CDR3 is built from 12 residues. V was cut by 5 bases and J by 2 bases, with 6 bases left in between. The CDR3 is CASSVDQETQYF. Written as DNA, the CDR3 is TGTGCCAGTAGTGTGGATCAAGAGACCCAGTACTTC.

In this sample, this clone turned up once. V gene TRBV5-5 combines with J gene TRBJ2-7, with TRBD1 matching 7 bases. V dropped 4 bases and J dropped 3; count of bases not matched to a gene: 7. There are 14 residues in the CDR3. Looked up from germline, CDR1 is SGHKS and CDR2 is YYEKEE (reference sequence). CDR3 bases: TGTGCCAGCAGCCCACAGGGGCTAAGCTACGAGCAGTACTTC. Translated: CASSPQGLSYEQYF. Using reference TRBV5-5 and TRBJ2-7 for the parts outside the CDR3, the full variable domain is DAGVTQSPTHLIKTRGQQVTLRCSPISGHKSVSWYQQVLGQGPQFIFQYYEKEERGRGNFPDRFSARQFPNYSSELNVNALLLGDSALYLCASSPQGLSYEQYFGPGTRLTVT.

On this clone: One end of the junction varies from germline; a read error may be responsible. The chain recombines TRBV18 with TRBJ2-7; D not certain. The CDR3 totals 13 residues. Germline CDR1 and CDR2: KGHSH and LQKENI. The CDR3 loop reads CASSPGFSDEQYF. CDR3 nucleotide sequence: TGTGCCAGCTCACCAGGGTTCTCCGACGAGCAGTACTTC.

The chain carries TRBV20-1 and TRBJ1-1; weak D call: TRBD1 (6 bases). CDR3 length: 11 amino acids. Trimming took off 5 bases at V and 5 bases at J, with 9 bases between the two ends. The V gene's germline CDR1 is DFQATT and CDR2 SNEGSKA (reference sequence). This CDR3 reads CSASGVTEAFF. The CDR3 bases are TGCAGTGCTTCAGGGGTAACTGAAGCTTTCTTT.

DNA for the CDR3: TGTGCCAGCAGCTTTCAATCAGGGGGGGCCACTGAAGCTTTCTTT. Its translation: CASSFQSGGATEAFF. This chain links TRBV7-9 with TRBJ1-1; 7 positions match TRBD1. Germline CDR1 SEHNR, CDR2 FQNEAQ (reference sequence). The J segment lost 4 bases and the V segment lost 3 bases, leaving 8 bases of the junction unmatched. There are 15 residues in the CDR3.

Comment on this clone: Other nucleotide sequences in the sample specify the same CDR3. The CDR3 sequence is CASSGQGYEQYF. The CDR3 DNA reads as TGTGCCAGCAGCGGACAGGGGTACGAGCAGTACTTC. The rearrangement joins TRBV9 to TRBJ2-7; TRBD1 matches 8 bases. With 3 bases clipped from V and 4 bases from J, the junction kept 0 bases outside the gene matches. CDR1 SGDLS and CDR2 YYNGEE come from the germline V gene. CDR3 length: 12 amino acids.

This sequence joins TRBV29-1 and TRBJ1-5; D unclear. V was shortened by 4 bases and J by 9 bases, with 13 bases between the two germline ends. This CDR3 is 12 amino acids long. Per the germline V gene, CDR1 is SQVTM and CDR2 is ANQGSEA. This chain's CDR3 is CSVGEGLAPQHF. Here the CDR3 DNA reads TGCAGCGTTGGAGAGGGCCTTGCGCCCCAGCATTTT. Full variable domain (rest looked up from reference TRBV29-1 and TRBJ1-5): SAVISQKPSRDICQRGTSLTIQCQVDSQVTMMFWYRQQPGQSLTLIATANQGSEATYESGFVIDKFPISRPNLTFSTLTVSNMSPEDSSIYLCSVGEGLAPQHFGDGTRLSIL.